Listed here are 5 T cell receptor beta chains from one sample, sequenced in a study of T cell repertoires in cytomegalovirus infection. No cognate antigen is known for these TCRs. TCRdb called the reads again in MiXCR, with one record for every CDR3 protein. The sample holds more than 250,000 distinct CDR3 sequences, roughly 25% seen once. The starting material was cultured PBMCs, obtained from culture after CMV antigen stimulation. Receptor source: a human donor in good health (CMV status not recorded). Some clones in this sample may be carry-over from other donors' samples.

The genes are TRBV6-2 or TRBV6-3 and TRBJ2-5; D could derive from TRBD1 or TRBD2 (5 bases each). CDR1 MNHEY and CDR2 SVGEGT come from the germline V gene. Between the trimmed V and J ends, which lost 6 bases and 7 bases, there was a span of 27 bases. This CDR3 region has 17 residues. CDR3 in DNA: TGTGCCAGCAGCGAAGCCGGGACCCTAAGGCTTCAGGTGACCCAGTACTTC. This encodes CASSEAGTLRLQVTQYF.

This clonotype has a count of ten or more. The chain recombines TRBV7-3 with TRBJ2-1; 16 bases match TRBD2. CDR1 and CDR2 from the germline V gene are SGHTA and FQGTGA. J gave up 7 bases and V 5 bases, and 8 bases lay outside the gene matches. The CDR3 is made up of 17 amino acids. The CDR3 nucleotides are TGTGCCAGCAGCCCCCCGGGACTAGCGGGAGGGATGAATGAGCAGTTCTTC. Protein product: CASSPPGLAGGMNEQFF.

Ten or more counts support this clonotype. The chain couples TRBV6-2 or TRBV6-3 to TRBJ2-1; TRBD2 matches at 9 bases. CDR1 and CDR2 from the germline V gene are MNHEY and SVGEGT. V gave up 4 bases and J gave up 3 bases; unmatched junction bases: 1. The CDR3 is 14 residues long. This CDR3 reads CASSLAGDYNEQFF. The CDR3 region has the DNA TGTGCCAGCAGTTTAGCGGGAGACTACAATGAGCAGTTCTTC.

This clonotype was detected many times. This rearrangement joins TRBV6-2 or TRBV6-3 to TRBJ2-3; a possible D gene is TRBD2 (5 bases). V dropped 7 bases and J dropped 3 bases, with 17 bases sitting between them. The CDR3 has 15 amino acids. CDR1 is MNHEY, CDR2 SVGEGT, per germline. As DNA, the CDR3 is TGTGCCAGCATGTCATACGGGATGGGGACAGATACGCAGTATTTT. Translating gives CASMSYGMGTDTQYF.

This clonotype was observed a few times. The V call is TRBV7-9, the J call TRBJ2-1; D is unclear. The CDR3 length is 17 residues. CDR1 is SEHNR, CDR2 FQNEAQ, per germline (reference sequence). V was shortened by 5 bases and J by 0 bases, with 17 bases between the two germline ends. The CDR3 region has the DNA TGTGCCAGCAGCATTAGCACCGGCTTGAGCTCCTACAATGAGCAGTTCTTC. Amino acid sequence: CASSISTGLSSYNEQFF.